The clone carrying this TCR beta chain was counted between two and nine times. What it binds is unknown. These data are taken from a study of spatial heterogeneity in lung cancer. Across the whole study: A consistent excess of beta-chain over alpha-chain sequences was detected. Study-wide points: Ubiquitous expanded tumor TCRs were seen in blood more at resection than at follow-up.

As to time point: blood at routine non-recurrence follow-up after resection. The study sequenced unsorted whole RNA from tumor, nontumor lung or frozen PBMC. CDR1 and CDR2 (germline): WSHSY, SAAADI. V shed 5 bases and J 3 bases; nucleotides not matched to a gene: 7. This CDR3 is built from 14 residues. Via MiXCR, TCRdb re-called the 5' RACE reads, giving one row per CDR3 protein. The sample has nearly 95,000 distinct CDR3 sequences; roughly a fifth are singletons. This specimen consisted of PBMCs, obtained at follow-up. The chain has TRBV10-2 and TRBJ2-7, with TRBD1 matching 7 bases. The clonotype was recovered from a male donor with early-stage non-small cell lung cancer. CDR3 sequence (DNA): TGCGCCAGCAGTCCCCGGACAGGTAGCTACGAGCAGTACGTC. Its translation is CASSPRTGSYEQYV.